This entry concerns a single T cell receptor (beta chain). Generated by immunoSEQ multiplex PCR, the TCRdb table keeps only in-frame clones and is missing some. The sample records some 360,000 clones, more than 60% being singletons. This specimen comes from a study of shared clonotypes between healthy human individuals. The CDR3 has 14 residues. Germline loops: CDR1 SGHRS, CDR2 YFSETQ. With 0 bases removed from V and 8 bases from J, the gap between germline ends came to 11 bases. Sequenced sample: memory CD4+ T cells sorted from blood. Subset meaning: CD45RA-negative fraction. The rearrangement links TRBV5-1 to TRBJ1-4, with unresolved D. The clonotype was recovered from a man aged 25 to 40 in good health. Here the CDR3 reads CASSLVDPLEKLFF. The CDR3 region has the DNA TGCGCCAGCAGCTTGGTGGACCCTTTAGAAAAACTGTTTTTT. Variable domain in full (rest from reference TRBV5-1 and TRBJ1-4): KAGVTQTPRYLIKTRGQQVTLSCSPISGHRSVSWYQQTPGQGLQFLFEYFSETQRNKGNFPGRFSGRQFSNSRSEMNVSTLELGDSALYLCASSLVDPLEKLFFGSGTQLSVL.